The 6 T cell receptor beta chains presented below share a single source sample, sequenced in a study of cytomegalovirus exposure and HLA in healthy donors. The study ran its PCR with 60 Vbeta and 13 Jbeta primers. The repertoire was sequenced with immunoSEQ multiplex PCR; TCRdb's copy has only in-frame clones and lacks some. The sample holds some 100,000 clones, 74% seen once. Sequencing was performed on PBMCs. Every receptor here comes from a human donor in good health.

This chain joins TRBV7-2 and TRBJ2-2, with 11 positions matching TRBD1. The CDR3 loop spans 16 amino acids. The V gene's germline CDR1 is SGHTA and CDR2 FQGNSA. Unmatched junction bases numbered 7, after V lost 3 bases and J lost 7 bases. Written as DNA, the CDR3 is TGTGCCAGCAGCTTGCAGGGGACAGGGGGAGGCGGGGAGCTGTTTTTT. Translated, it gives CASSLQGTGGGGELFF.

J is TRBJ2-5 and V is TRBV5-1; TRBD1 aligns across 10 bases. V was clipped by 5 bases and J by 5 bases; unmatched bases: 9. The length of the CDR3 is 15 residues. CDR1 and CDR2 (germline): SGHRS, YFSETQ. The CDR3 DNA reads TGCGCCAGCAGAACGACGGGACAGGGGACCGAGACCCAGTACTTC. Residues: CASRTTGQGTETQYF.

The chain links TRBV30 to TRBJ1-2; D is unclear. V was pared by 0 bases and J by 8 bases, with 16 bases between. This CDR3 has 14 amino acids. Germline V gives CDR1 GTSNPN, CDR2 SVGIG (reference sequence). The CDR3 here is CAWSVQGIGEGYTF. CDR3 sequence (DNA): TGTGCCTGGAGTGTACAAGGCATTGGGGAGGGCTACACCTTC.

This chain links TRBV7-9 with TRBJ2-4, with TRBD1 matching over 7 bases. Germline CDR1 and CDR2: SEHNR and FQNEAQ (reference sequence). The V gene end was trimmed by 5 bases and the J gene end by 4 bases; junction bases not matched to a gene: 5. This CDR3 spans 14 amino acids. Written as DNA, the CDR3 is TGTGCCAGCAGCCCGACAGGGATGAAAAACATTCAGTACTTC. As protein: CASSPTGMKNIQYF.

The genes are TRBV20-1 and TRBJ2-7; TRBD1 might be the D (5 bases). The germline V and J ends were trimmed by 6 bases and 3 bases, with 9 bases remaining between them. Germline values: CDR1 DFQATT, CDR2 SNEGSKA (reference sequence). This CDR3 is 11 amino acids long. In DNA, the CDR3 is TGCAGTGCAGCCCAGGGCTACGAGCAGTACTTC. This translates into CSAAQGYEQYF.

This CDR3 is CASSPLKGLGEKLFF. CDR3 coding DNA: TGTGCCAGCTCACCCCTGAAGGGGCTTGGTGAAAAACTGTTTTTT. The chain combines TRBV18 with TRBJ1-4, with D perhaps matching TRBD1 (5 bases). CDR3 size: 15 residues. With 3 bases removed from V and 7 bases from J, the gap between germline ends came to 15 bases. Germline CDR1 is KGHSH and CDR2 is LQKENI.